The rows below give T cell receptor beta chains drawn from one sample of a study of blood T cell repertoires in COVID-19. Assay used: immunoSEQ multiplex PCR; TCRdb lists only in-frame clones, some missing. The sample contains around 170,000 clones, around four fifths of which appear only once. Sequencing was done on a sample of peripheral blood. All receptors derive from a man younger than 45 with active or convalescent COVID-19. Each CDR3 is given with its conserved first and last residue. D genes are given only for firm matches. Not every row has a clone size; where given, it reads once, few, many or a size class.

>.|.|TRBJ1-2|TRBV28
CASSLRMGRDRGYTF
TGTGCCAGCAGTTTAAGGATGGGGCGCGATAGGGGCTACACCTTC
>once|TRBD1|TRBJ1-2|TRBV25-1
CASSDDRAGYTF
TGTGCCAGCAGCGACGACAGGGCTGGCTACACCTTC
>once|.|TRBJ2-1|TRBV5-4
CASSLGVGLEGHNEQFF
TGTGCCAGCAGCTTGGGAGTAGGGCTAGAGGGTCACAATGAGCAGTTCTTC
>.|.|TRBJ1-2|TRBV14
CASSQVQKANYGYTF
TGTGCCAGCAGCCAAGTACAGAAAGCTAACTATGGCTACACCTTC
>.|.|TRBJ1-3|TRBV19
CASSPKTGGRWDTIYF
TGTGCCAGTAGTCCCAAGACAGGAGGTAGATGGGACACCATATATTTT
>.|.|TRBJ2-2|TRBV7-3
CASSPPSRDFSNTGELFF
TGTGCCAGCAGCCCACCCTCGCGGGACTTCTCGAACACCGGGGAGCTGTTTTTT
>.|.|TRBJ2-1|TRBV30
CAYSRGWNEQFF
TGTGCCTACTCCCGGGGGTGGAATGAGCAGTTCTTC
>once|.|TRBJ2-1|TRBV7-9
CASSLLGILGREQFF
TGTGCCAGCAGCTTACTGGGGATCCTGGGGAGGGAGCAGTTCTTC
>.|.|TRBJ2-2|TRBV7-8
CASSLKGATGELFF
TGTGCCAGCAGCTTAAAAGGGGCCACCGGGGAGCTGTTTTTT
>.|.|TRBJ1-5|TRBV30
CAWSAGEGQPQHF
TGTGCCTGGAGTGCTGGGGAGGGTCAGCCCCAGCATTTT
>few|.|TRBJ1-2|TRBV12-3/TRBV12-4
CASSLAAGYGYTF
TGTGCCAGCAGTTTAGCGGCGGGCTATGGCTACACCTTC
>.|.|TRBJ1-5|TRBV5-6
CASSSGADQPQHF
TGTGCCAGCAGCTCTGGGGCCGATCAGCCCCAGCATTTT
>.|.|TRBJ1-2|TRBV29-1
CSAATAANYGYTF
TGCAGCGCCGCAACAGCTGCTAACTATGGCTACACCTTC
>.|TRBD1|TRBJ1-6|TRBV6-2/TRBV6-3
CASSYQGGDSPLHF
TGTGCCAGCAGTTACCAGGGGGGAGACTCACCCCTCCACTTT
>.|.|TRBJ2-3|TRBV6-6
CASSHRVSDTQYF
TGTGCCAGCAGTCACAGGGTTTCCGATACGCAGTATTTT
>once|.|TRBJ1-5|TRBV7-8
CASSLDHINQPQHF
TGTGCCAGCAGCTTAGATCACATCAATCAGCCCCAGCATTTT
>.|.|TRBJ1-1|TRBV10-3
CAISERGGGDTEAFF
TGTGCCATCAGTGAGCGCGGGGGGGGCGACACTGAAGCTTTCTTT